This section outlines one T cell receptor (beta chain) sequence together with its context. What it recognizes is unknown. Germline V gene sequence: CDR1 LGHDT, CDR2 YNNKEL (reference sequence). This CDR3 spans 13 amino acids. This entry belongs to a study of monozygotic twins with inflammatory bowel disease. Overall study findings and caveats: Twin concordance left repertoire similarity unchanged, with limited power a possible explanation for this lack of difference. Using the inverse Simpson index, IBD patients had lower TCRbeta diversity than healthy co-twins.

Nested PCRs (about 15 and 9 cycles, two total) were applied to TCRalpha and TCRbeta cDNA. Reprocessing the 5' RACE reads, TCRdb reports a single entry for every CDR3 protein and omits DNA. This sample's clone table lists some 200,000 distinct CDR3 sequences. The rearrangement uses TRBV3-1 and TRBJ1-2; TCRdb outputs TRBD1, but without DNA this stays unchecked. The TCR sequence derives from a human donor with ulcerative colitis or Crohn's disease, or a healthy co-twin of an affected twin (not recorded which). Sequenced sample: blood. This CDR3 reads CASSQGRGNGYTF. The full variable domain, completed using reference TRBV3-1 and TRBJ1-2, is DTAVSQTPKYLVTQMGNDKSIKCEQNLGHDTMYWYKQDSKKFLKIMFSYNNKELIINETVPNRFSPKSPDKAHLNLHINSLELGDSAVYFCASSQGRGNGYTFGSGTRLTVV.